This T cell receptor beta chain was documented in a study of cytomegalovirus exposure and HLA in healthy donors. The PCR ran on 60 Vbeta and 13 Jbeta primers. Here immunoSEQ multiplex PCR was the method, and the copy in TCRdb shows in-frame clones only, minus some. The sample consists of approximately 100,000 clones, under 85% of them appearing once. Study-wide results and limits: The authors reported that TCR beta sequences could predict HLA-A and HLA-B alleles. These predictions were accurate for most subjects in the first cohort.

This clone came up once. The antigen remains unidentified. Per germline, CDR1 SGHNT and CDR2 YYREEE (reference sequence). Trimming shortened V by 4 bases and J by 5 bases, and 12 bases separated the two germline ends. This CDR3 region has 13 residues. The chain links TRBV5-4 to TRBJ2-5, with D maybe TRBD1 (5 bases). The clonotype was recovered from a woman in her fifties or sixties in good health and CMV-seropositive. The sample comprised PBMCs. Written as DNA, the CDR3 is TGTGCCAGCAGCCCGTCAGGGTTGGAGACCCAGTACTTC. This sequence encodes CASSPSGLETQYF.